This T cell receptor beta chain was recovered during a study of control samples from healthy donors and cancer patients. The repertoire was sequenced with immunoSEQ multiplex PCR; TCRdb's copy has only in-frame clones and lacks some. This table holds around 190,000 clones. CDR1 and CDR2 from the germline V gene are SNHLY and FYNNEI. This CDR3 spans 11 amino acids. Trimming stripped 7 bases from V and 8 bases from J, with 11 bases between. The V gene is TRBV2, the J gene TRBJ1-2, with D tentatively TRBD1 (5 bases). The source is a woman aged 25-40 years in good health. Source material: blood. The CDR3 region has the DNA TGTGCCAGCAATCGGGGCCGGGGCTACACCTTC. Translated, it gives CASNRGRGYTF.